In this sample, the clone carrying this T cell receptor (beta chain) turned up many times. These data originate in a study of T cells of healthy individuals. From the 5' RACE reads, TCRdb called clonotypes with MiXCR, one entry per CDR3 protein. Of tens of thousands of distinct CDR3 sequences in the sample, roughly 14% were seen once. V shed 2 bases and J shed 1 base, with 9 bases lying between them. The germline V gene encodes CDR1 SNHLY and CDR2 FYNNEI. The length of the CDR3 is 15 residues. The gene calls are TRBV2 and TRBJ1-5; D is uncertain. The TCR comes from a human donor in good health. The CDR3 here is CASSELWGSNQPQHF. CDR3 DNA sequence: TGTGCCAGCAGTGAATTGTGGGGAAGCAATCAGCCCCAGCATTTT.